Presented here are 21 T cell receptor beta chains from one specimen sequenced in a study of T cells in Graves' hyperthyroidism and ophthalmopathy. Amplification of TCR beta CDR3 regions was performed using RNA transcripts as template. TCR CDR3 regions were first amplified by RT-PCR with HTBI primers. One entry per CDR3 protein results from TCRdb running MiXCR on the multiplex PCR reads. The sample consists of some 460,000 distinct CDR3 sequences, approximately 14% of them appearing once. Specimen: blood. These receptors all come from a woman aged 18-29 years with Graves' hyperthyroidism.

This clonotype appeared a few times. The chain links TRBV3-2 to TRBJ1-1; no check of the table's D call, TRBD1, against the DNA was made. TRBV3-2 is designated a pseudogene. This CDR3 has 14 amino acids. The CDR3 DNA reads as TGTGCCAGCAGTTCCGGACAATTGAACACTGAAGCTTTCTTT. This gives the protein CASSSGQLNTEAFF.

This clonotype was observed at least ten times. This chain uses TRBV11-2 with TRBJ2-5; TRBD2 matches 14 bases. The CDR3 is 16 residues long. V lost 6 bases to trimming and J lost 2 bases; unmatched junction nucleotides: 5. CDR1 is SGHAT, CDR2 FQNNGV, per germline. This CDR3 reads CASRFGLAGGQETQYF. As DNA, the CDR3 is TGTGCCAGCAGATTTGGACTAGCGGGGGGACAAGAGACCCAGTACTTC.

At least ten counts were recorded for this clonotype. The chain recombines TRBV27 with TRBJ1-6; D call uncertain. With 7 bases removed from V and 7 bases from J, the gap between germline ends came to 14 bases. The CDR3 length is 14 residues. Per the germline V gene, CDR1 is MNHEY and CDR2 is SMNVEV (reference sequence). The CDR3, as DNA: TGTGCCAGCACCGAACTTTCGGGGAATTCACCCCTCCACTTT. This encodes CASTELSGNSPLHF.

The rearrangement joins TRBV6-2 or TRBV6-3 to TRBJ2-3, with 11 bases identical to TRBD2. The junction had 4 bases not matched to a gene; V was cut back by 5 bases and J by 0 bases. The length of the CDR3 is 16 residues. CDR1 and CDR2 (germline): MNHEY, SVGEGT. The CDR3 region is CASSLAGGPSTDTQYF. The CDR3 coding sequence is TGTGCCAGCAGTCTAGCGGGGGGCCCCAGCACAGATACGCAGTATTTT.

This clonotype has ten or more counts. The rearrangement joins TRBV28 to TRBJ2-1, with 7 positions matching TRBD2. The CDR3 consists of 15 residues. Germline values: CDR1 MDHEN, CDR2 SYDVKM. Trimming cost V 6 bases and J 6 bases; bases outside gene matches: 11. The CDR3 loop is CASRPSGPVSNEQFF. CDR3 nucleotides: TGTGCCAGCAGGCCTAGCGGCCCTGTTTCCAATGAGCAGTTCTTC.

The V gene is TRBV28, the J gene TRBJ1-6; no reliable D call. V gave up 5 bases and J gave up 7 bases, with 18 bases separating them. Germline loops: CDR1 MDHEN, CDR2 SYDVKM. The CDR3 totals 16 residues. CDR3 amino acids: CASSPRGSKENSPLHF. In DNA form, the CDR3 reads TGTGCCAGCAGTCCCCGGGGTAGTAAGGAGAATTCACCCCTCCACTTT.

The chain joins TRBV7-8 to TRBJ2-1; weak D call: TRBD2 (6 bases). CDR1 is SGHVS, CDR2 FQNEAQ, per germline. CDR3 length: 19 residues. The V end was cut by 7 bases, the J end by 5 bases, with 30 bases between. The CDR3 loop reads CASNYRGVLSGRPNNEQFF. The CDR3 coding sequence is TGTGCCAGCAACTACCGAGGGGTCCTCTCCGGGAGACCTAACAATGAGCAGTTCTTC.

The sample holds a few counts of this clonotype. V gene TRBV6-1 combines with J gene TRBJ2-7; 9 nucleotides align to TRBD2. Germline trimming cut 7 bases from V and 3 bases from J; bases unmatched to any gene: 7. The CDR3 totals 14 residues. Germline V gene lookup returns CDR1 MNHNS and CDR2 SASEGT. In DNA form, the CDR3 reads TGTGCCAGCATTGCGGGGGGGGACCGCTACGAGCAGTACTTC. As protein: CASIAGGDRYEQYF.

This clonotype came up a few times. V usage is TRBV20-1 and J usage is TRBJ1-2; D is possibly TRBD1 (5 bases). The CDR3 runs to 15 residues. The germline CDR1 and CDR2 sequences are DFQATT and SNEGSKA (reference sequence). V dropped 0 bases and J dropped 4 bases, with 15 bases sitting between them. CDR3 in amino acids: CSARDWQGRTYGYTF. In DNA, the CDR3 is TGCAGTGCTAGAGATTGGCAGGGCAGGACCTATGGCTACACCTTC.

This clonotype occurred many times. This chain links TRBV7-2 with TRBJ2-7; tentative D call: TRBD2 (5 bases). Between the trimmed V and J ends, which lost 2 bases and 0 bases, there was a span of 14 bases. CDR1 is SGHTA, CDR2 FQGNSA, per germline. This CDR3 spans 16 amino acids. CDR3 bases: TGTGCCAGCAGCTTAAGTGGGAGTGCCCCCTCCTACGAGCAGTACTTC. This encodes CASSLSGSAPSYEQYF.

This clonotype was detected many times. This chain connects TRBV5-6 to TRBJ2-1; D uncertain. Germline values: CDR1 SGHDT, CDR2 YYEEEE. The CDR3 loop spans 13 amino acids. V gave up 5 bases and J gave up 6 bases, with 12 bases separating them. This chain's CDR3 is CASSSIVGNEQFF. CDR3 nucleotide sequence: TGTGCCAGCAGTTCCATCGTGGGCAATGAGCAGTTCTTC.

This clonotype was picked up a small number of times. The chain couples TRBV5-5 to TRBJ1-5, with a weak D call TRBD1 (6 bases). The CDR3 is 16 residues long. V was trimmed by 4 bases and J by 1 base, leaving 15 bases between them. Per germline, CDR1 SGHKS and CDR2 YYEKEE (reference sequence). The CDR3 sequence is CASSPDGGDSNQPQHF. In DNA form, the CDR3 reads TGTGCCAGCAGCCCGGATGGGGGCGACAGCAATCAGCCCCAGCATTTT.

Here the CDR3 reads CSVESVGNTIYF. The CDR3 DNA reads TGCAGCGTTGAATCGGTAGGAAACACCATATATTTT. The chain links TRBV29-1 to TRBJ1-3; no firm D call. The CDR3 covers 12 residues. Germline-derived CDR1 and CDR2 are SQVTM and ANQGSEA. Trimming removed 2 bases at V and 4 bases at J, with 6 bases between.

The genes are TRBV5-1 and TRBJ2-1, with 12 bases aligning to TRBD2. V dropped 4 bases and J dropped 5; count of bases not matched to a gene: 7. Germline values: CDR1 SGHRS, CDR2 YFSETQ. CDR3 length equals 16 residues. CDR3 loop: CASSRTLAGGHNEQFF. The CDR3 DNA reads TGCGCCAGCAGCCGGACACTAGCGGGGGGCCACAATGAGCAGTTCTTC.

This sequence joins TRBV2 and TRBJ2-1; the D is unclear. The V gene's germline CDR1 is SNHLY and CDR2 FYNNEI. With 4 bases removed from V and 4 bases from J, the gap between germline ends came to 8 bases. This CDR3 is built from 13 residues. CDR3 coding DNA: TGTGCCAGCAGTGCTCCTTTTTACAATGAGCAGTTCTTC. Protein: CASSAPFYNEQFF. Supplemented by reference TRBV2 and TRBJ2-1, the full variable domain reads EPEVTQTPSHQVTQMGQEVILRCVPISNHLYFYWYRQILGQKVEFLVSFYNNEISEKSEIFDDQFSVERPDGSNFTLKIRSTKLEDSAMYFCASSAPFYNEQFFGPGTRLTVL.

This clonotype was recorded at least ten times. V gene TRBV12-3 or TRBV12-4 combines with J gene TRBJ2-7, with TRBD1 matching 7 bases. Trimming at V came to 6 bases and at J to 2 bases, leaving 7 bases not matched to a gene. This CDR3 has 14 amino acids. The CDR3 sequence is CASSLGTAAYEQYF. The CDR3 bases are TGTGCCAGCAGCTTGGGGACAGCCGCCTACGAGCAGTACTTC.

Note on this clonotype: A much larger clone lies a single base off, so this may be a read error. V is TRBV11-2 and J is TRBJ2-3; 10 bases are a match to TRBD2. The CDR3 has 15 amino acids. In germline, CDR1 is SGHAT, CDR2 FQNNGV. CDR3 in DNA: TGTACCAGCAGCTCCGGGACTAGCGCCACAGATACGCAGTATTTT. Protein product: CTSSSGTSATDTQYF. The variable domain in full, completed from reference TRBV11-2 and TRBJ2-3, reads EAGVAQSPRYKIIEKRQSVAFWCNPISGHATLYWYQQILGQGPKLLIQFQNNGVVDDSQLPKDRFSAERLKGVDSTLKIQPAKLEDSAVYLCTSSSGTSATDTQYFGPGTRLTVL.

In its sample, this clonotype was seen a few times. This sequence joins TRBV6-6 and TRBJ2-7; D possibly corresponds to TRBD1 (5 bases). Germline V CDR1 and CDR2: MNHNY, SVGAGI (reference sequence). V dropped 2 bases and J dropped 2 bases, with 13 bases sitting between them. The CDR3 sequence is 15 residues long. DNA for the CDR3: TGTGCCAGCAGTTACGCCGCAGGGCCCCCCTACGAGCAGTACTTC. Translation: CASSYAAGPPYEQYF.

This clonotype has at least ten counts. This sequence joins TRBV2 and TRBJ2-7, with TRBD2 as a possible D gene (6 bases). V was shortened by 7 bases and J by 7 bases, with 17 bases between the two germline ends. The germline V gene encodes CDR1 SNHLY and CDR2 FYNNEI. The CDR3 is made up of 13 amino acids. The CDR3 loop is CASNAGLYREQYF. Written as DNA, the CDR3 is TGTGCCAGCAACGCGGGGCTGTACCGGGAGCAGTACTTC. Full variable domain (missing parts from reference TRBV2 and TRBJ2-7): EPEVTQTPSHQVTQMGQEVILRCVPISNHLYFYWYRQILGQKVEFLVSFYNNEISEKSEIFDDQFSVERPDGSNFTLKIRSTKLEDSAMYFCASNAGLYREQYFGPGTRLTVT.

The sample holds a few counts of this clonotype. The gene calls are TRBV27 and TRBJ2-1; 8 nucleotides line up with TRBD2. The CDR3 extends over 15 amino acids. The V gene's germline CDR1 is MNHEY and CDR2 SMNVEV (reference sequence). V dropped 0 bases and J dropped 6; count of bases not matched to a gene: 4. Written as DNA, the CDR3 is TGTGCCAGCAGTTTATCCCTAGCGGGCGTCAATGAGCAGTTCTTC. Translation gives CASSLSLAGVNEQFF.

The V gene is TRBV20-1, the J gene TRBJ2-2; the match to TRBD2 covers 13 bases. The V gene's germline CDR1 is DFQATT and CDR2 SNEGSKA (reference sequence). Trimming cost V 1 base and J 7 bases; bases outside gene matches: 15. The length of the CDR3 is 19 residues. CDR3: CSARGFSGTSGTRGGELFF. CDR3 sequence (DNA): TGCAGTGCTAGAGGGTTCTCCGGGACTAGCGGGACGCGGGGCGGGGAGCTGTTTTTT.